The 26 T cell receptor beta chains listed next were all sequenced from one sample in a study of blood T cell repertoires in COVID-19. Using immunoSEQ multiplex PCR, the repertoire was profiled, and TCRdb retains in-frame clones only, with some absent. The repertoire consists of about 300,000 clones, with 89% occurring once and the leading ten covering 4.5% to 6.5%. The material sequenced was PBMCs or T cells enriched from blood (not recorded which). All receptors come from a man in his fifties or sixties who had recovered from COVID-19.

The chain combines TRBV18 with TRBJ2-5, with 9 bases lining up with TRBD1. The CDR3 is made up of 14 amino acids. The junction had 4 bases not matched to a gene; V was cut back by 2 bases and J by 6 bases. The germline V gene has CDR1 KGHSH and CDR2 LQKENI. The CDR3 sequence: CASSPTGGGKTQYF. The CDR3 coding sequence is TGTGCCAGCTCACCAACAGGGGGCGGAAAGACCCAGTACTTC.

For this clone: Distinct nucleotide sequences in the sample also encode this CDR3. The gene calls are TRBV15 and TRBJ1-1; D is unresolved. The V and J ends lost 0 bases and 1 base respectively, with 6 bases between them. This CDR3 contains 14 residues. Germline V lookup: CDR1 LNHNV, CDR2 YYDKDF (reference sequence). The DNA of the CDR3 is TGTGCCACCAGCAGAGATAGAAGGAACACTGAAGCTTTCTTT. Its translation: CATSRDRRNTEAFF.

This sequence joins TRBV19 and TRBJ1-1; no clear D gene. Trimming shortened V by 8 bases and J by 2 bases, and 18 bases separated the two germline ends. The CDR3 is 15 amino acids. The V gene's germline CDR1 is LNHDA and CDR2 SQIVND (reference sequence). The CDR3 spells CASRSPGRDNTEAFF. CDR3 coding DNA: TGTGCCAGTCGGTCCCCCGGGCGGGATAACACTGAAGCTTTCTTT. Based on the CDR3 plus reference TRBV19 and TRBJ1-1, the full variable domain is DGGITQSPKYLFRKEGQNVTLSCEQNLNHDAMYWYRQDPGQGLRLIYYSQIVNDFQKGDIAEGYSVSREKKESFPLTVTSAQKNPTAFYLCASRSPGRDNTEAFFGQGTRLTVV.

This clone came up a few times. The chain couples TRBV27 to TRBJ1-5; a possible D gene is TRBD1 (5 bases). The CDR3 runs 14 residues. Trimming shortened V by 5 bases and J by 1 base, and 9 bases separated the two germline ends. Germline V gene lookup returns CDR1 MNHEY and CDR2 SMNVEV (reference sequence). CDR3: CASSGGESNQPQHF. DNA of the CDR3: TGTGCCAGCAGTGGAGGGGAAAGCAATCAGCCCCAGCATTTT.

The chain uses TRBV5-1 and TRBJ2-3; maybe TRBD2 (5 bases). This CDR3 region has 15 residues. Germline CDR1 is SGHRS and CDR2 is YFSETQ. Trimming shortened V by 6 bases and J by 0 bases, and 14 bases separated the two germline ends. CDR3 DNA sequence: TGCGCCAGCACCCATGAGGGCAAAAGCACAGATACGCAGTATTTT. This codes for CASTHEGKSTDTQYF.

In regard to this clone: Mismatch with germline at one junction end may stem from a read error. The rearrangement links TRBV5-1 to TRBJ1-1, with D possibly matching TRBD1 (5 bases). The length of the CDR3 is 13 residues. CDR1 and CDR2 from the germline V gene are SGHRS and YFSETQ. This chain's CDR3 is CASSSGLNTEAFF. DNA of the CDR3: TGCGCCAGCAGCTCAGGGCTGAACACTGAGGCTTTCTTT.

V and J are TRBV5-1 and TRBJ2-3, with a possible D match to TRBD2 (6 bases). This CDR3 has 16 amino acids. Per the germline V gene, CDR1 is SGHRS and CDR2 is YFSETQ. The V end lost 0 bases, the J end lost 1 base, and 12 bases lay between the germline ends. CDR3 amino acids: CASSLVLARGTDTQYF. In DNA, the CDR3 is TGCGCCAGCAGCTTGGTCCTAGCGAGGGGCACAGATACGCAGTATTTT.

The gene calls are TRBV4-1 and TRBJ2-7; D might be TRBD2 (5 bases). V gave up 1 base and J gave up 6 bases, with 13 bases separating them. This CDR3 has 14 amino acids. Germline V lookup: CDR1 MGHRA, CDR2 YSYEKL. In DNA, the CDR3 is TGCGCCAGCAGCCAAGTTGGTAGGAGGCCCGAGCAGTACTTC. Translation: CASSQVGRRPEQYF.

The rearrangement joins TRBV5-5 to TRBJ1-1; no clear D. Germline CDR1 and CDR2: SGHKS and YYEKEE (reference sequence). V lost 4 bases and J lost 11, with 18 bases in between. This CDR3 has 13 residues. The CDR3 spells CASSPMEPLDAFF. CDR3 bases: TGTGCCAGCAGCCCTATGGAGCCCCTTGACGCTTTCTTT.

V gene TRBV19 combines with J gene TRBJ1-5; TRBD1 matches at 10 bases. Germline V lookup: CDR1 LNHDA, CDR2 SQIVND (reference sequence). Trimming took 9 bases from V and 6 from J; bases not matched to a gene: 8. There are 14 residues in the CDR3. CDR3: CASQGQGTGQPQHF. CDR3 sequence (DNA): TGTGCCAGCCAGGGACAGGGGACGGGTCAGCCCCAGCATTTT.

The chain combines TRBV5-1 with TRBJ2-5; D remains ambiguous. The V end lost 0 bases, the J end lost 4 bases, and 13 bases lay between the germline ends. Germline lookup yields CDR1 SGHRS and CDR2 YFSETQ. The CDR3 length is 15 residues. The CDR3, as DNA: TGCGCCAGCAGCTTGGGAAGCTCGGGTCTAGAGACCCAGTACTTC. It codes for CASSLGSSGLETQYF.

This chain connects TRBV2 to TRBJ2-2; D is perhaps TRBD1 (6 bases). The CDR3 contains 17 residues. Germline CDR1 is SNHLY and CDR2 is FYNNEI. Trimming cost V 5 bases and J 1 base, with 17 bases left between them. This CDR3 is CASSIGQIGRNTGELFF. DNA of the CDR3: TGTGCCAGCAGTATAGGACAGATCGGGCGGAACACCGGGGAGCTGTTTTTT.

This clone was detected only a few times. This chain connects TRBV12-2 to TRBJ1-2. TRBV12-2 is assigned pseudogene status. This CDR3 is 12 amino acids long. The CDR3 sequence: CASRLVYYGYTF. In DNA, the CDR3 is TGTGCAAGTCGCTTAGTCTACTATGGCTACACCTTC.

This chain links TRBV3-1 (or the pseudogene TRBV3-2) with TRBJ1-1; the match to TRBD1 covers 8 bases. CDR3 length equals 16 residues. Germline CDR1 and CDR2: LGHDT and YNNKEL (reference sequence). Unmatched junction bases numbered 8, after V lost 1 base and J lost 4 bases. CDR3 in amino acids: CASSQGWTGRSTEAFF. DNA of the CDR3: TGTGCCAGCAGCCAAGGTTGGACAGGGAGGAGCACTGAAGCTTTCTTT.

V gene TRBV19 combines with J gene TRBJ1-5; maybe TRBD1 (5 bases). Germline V CDR1 and CDR2: LNHDA, SQIVND (reference sequence). V shed 3 bases and J shed 0 bases, with 15 bases lying between them. This CDR3 comprises 17 residues. CDR3 coding DNA: TGTGCCAGTAGTATTCGGACATCTCCCTATAGCAATCAGCCCCAGCATTTT. Amino acid sequence: CASSIRTSPYSNQPQHF.

The genes are TRBV24-1 and TRBJ2-1; 9 positions agree with TRBD2. Germline CDR1 and CDR2: KGHDR and SFDVKD. With V trimmed by 0 bases and J by 8 bases, 7 bases remained unmatched. The CDR3 consists of 16 residues. The CDR3 region has the DNA TGTGCCACCAGTGATTTGACCAGCGGGAGGTCCGATGAGCAGTTCTTC. It codes for CATSDLTSGRSDEQFF.

The chain has TRBV2 and TRBJ1-6; 8 bases are shared with TRBD1. This CDR3 spans 15 amino acids. Germline lookup yields CDR1 SNHLY and CDR2 FYNNEI. The trim removed 4 bases at V and 9 bases at J, leaving 8 bases unmatched. The CDR3 DNA reads as TGTGCCAGCAGTGCACTAACAGGGGGGGGTTCACCCCTCCACTTT. Amino acids: CASSALTGGGSPLHF.

The chain couples TRBV5-1 to TRBJ1-6, with D possibly being TRBD1 (6 bases). In germline, CDR1 is SGHRS, CDR2 YFSETQ. Trimming pared 1 base from V and 7 bases from J, leaving 6 bases between. The CDR3 sequence is 13 residues long. The CDR3 sequence is CASSLTGNSPLHF. As DNA, the CDR3 is TGCGCCAGCAGCTTGACAGGGAATTCACCCCTCCACTTT.

This chain joins TRBV2 and TRBJ1-5, with TRBD1 as a possible D gene (5 bases). V was trimmed by 3 bases and J by 10 bases, leaving 19 bases between them. This CDR3 spans 15 amino acids. The germline gives CDR1 SNHLY, CDR2 FYNNEI. CDR3 nucleotides: TGTGCCAGCAGTGATATGGGGCAGGCAAACGATCCCCAGCATTTT. Residues: CASSDMGQANDPQHF.

The chain uses TRBV6-5 and TRBJ2-1; a weak D match, TRBD2 (5 bases). The V gene lost 7 bases and the J gene lost 8 bases, with 21 bases spanning the gap. The CDR3 spans 15 residues. Germline CDR1 is MNHEY and CDR2 is SVGAGI. Here the CDR3 reads CASTPLARPGDEQFF. DNA of the CDR3: TGTGCCAGCACCCCCTTAGCGCGACCTGGGGATGAGCAGTTCTTC.

V and J are TRBV28 and TRBJ1-1; no clear D gene. Germline V CDR1 and CDR2: MDHEN, SYDVKM. The V end was cut by 3 bases, the J end by 5 bases, with 4 bases between. The CDR3 runs 11 residues. CDR3 DNA: TGTGCCAGCAGTTTGCGTACTGAAGCTTTCTTT. This gives the protein CASSLRTEAFF.

This rearrangement joins TRBV2 to TRBJ1-4, with D possibly being TRBD1 (5 bases). With 6 bases removed from V and 5 bases from J, the gap between germline ends came to 13 bases. The length of the CDR3 is 14 residues. CDR1 is SNHLY, CDR2 FYNNEI, per germline. CDR3 region: CASRKTDLNEKLFF. CDR3 DNA sequence: TGTGCCAGCAGAAAGACAGATCTCAATGAAAAACTGTTTTTT.

The chain recombines TRBV11-2 with TRBJ2-1; 7 nucleotides align to TRBD2. V shed 3 bases and J 9 bases; nucleotides not matched to a gene: 8. This CDR3 spans 14 amino acids. Germline loops: CDR1 SGHAT, CDR2 FQNNGV. DNA for the CDR3: TGTGCCAGCAGCTTTCAGCGGGAAAGTGTTGAGCAGTTCTTC. Protein: CASSFQRESVEQFF. The variable domain in full, completed from reference TRBV11-2 and TRBJ2-1, reads EAGVAQSPRYKIIEKRQSVAFWCNPISGHATLYWYQQILGQGPKLLIQFQNNGVVDDSQLPKDRFSAERLKGVDSTLKIQPAKLEDSAVYLCASSFQRESVEQFFGPGTRLTVL.

J is TRBJ1-1 and V is TRBV29-1; D remains unclear. Trimming cost V 1 base and J 0 bases, with 6 bases left between them. The CDR3 has 13 residues. From germline, CDR1 is SQVTM and CDR2 ANQGSEA. CDR3 sequence: CSVEVGLNTEAFF. The CDR3 DNA reads TGCAGCGTTGAAGTGGGCTTGAACACTGAAGCTTTCTTT.

This chain links TRBV2 with TRBJ1-5; D is unresolved. The CDR3 runs 14 residues. The germline V gene has CDR1 SNHLY and CDR2 FYNNEI. Trimming left V 1 base short and J 7 bases short, with 11 bases between. This chain's CDR3 is CASSEGEVPQPQHF. In nucleotides, the CDR3 is TGTGCCAGCAGTGAAGGCGAGGTCCCCCAGCCCCAGCATTTT.

This rearrangement joins TRBV19 to TRBJ2-3; 7 positions agree with TRBD2. The CDR3 sequence is 15 residues long. Germline CDR1 and CDR2: LNHDA and SQIVND (reference sequence). Trimming took 2 bases from V and 6 from J; bases not matched to a gene: 8. The CDR3 coding sequence is TGTGCCAGTAGTATACTGGGAGCGGGAACCGATACGCAGTATTTT. Protein sequence: CASSILGAGTDTQYF.